The clone carrying this T cell receptor beta chain was counted many times. Its antigen is currently unknown. Unmatched junction bases numbered 8, after V lost 2 bases and J lost 4 bases. This CDR3 spans 17 amino acids. The germline CDR1 and CDR2 sequences are ENHRY and SYGVKD. The data derive from a study of spatial heterogeneity in lung cancer. Time point described: sample taken at primary tumor resection. Whole-study results and caveats: Tumors with more nonsynonymous mutations had more expanded intratumoral alpha and beta TCRs.

TCRdb recomputed calls from the 5' RACE reads with MiXCR, one row per CDR3 protein. The profile shows about 11,000 distinct CDR3 sequences, around 5.1% of them singletons. The receptor was derived from a male donor with early-stage non-small cell lung cancer. This sample comprised lung tumor tissue, obtained at surgery. The J gene is TRBJ1-5, the V gene TRBV10-3, with 10 bases aligning to TRBD1. In DNA, the CDR3 is TGTGCCATCAGTGAGGGGGACAGGGGAGAGGGAAATCAGCCCCAGCATTTT. This codes for CAISEGDRGEGNQPQHF.